Listed below are T cell receptor beta chains from one sample, sequenced in a study of T-cell reconstitution after alpha-beta-depleted transplantation in children. TCRdb recomputed calls from the PCR reads with MiXCR, one row per CDR3 protein. The sample has 350,000 to 400,000 distinct CDR3 sequences, 20% seen once. The material sequenced was PBMCs from the stem cell graft donor, taken from the stem cell graft. These receptors all come from a human donor who donated a stem cell graft to a child with acute myeloid leukemia. The CDR3 runs from the conserved cysteine through the conserved F or W. Fields, in order: J gene, V gene, CDR3 protein.

TRBJ2-7,TRBV28,CASSSWDRGRYEQYF
TRBJ2-3,TRBV10-3,CAISERAGAPGDTQYF
TRBJ2-1,TRBV29-1,CSGSQMISYNEQFF
TRBJ2-1,TRBV12-3/TRBV12-4,CASSPRTSGSVDEQFF
TRBJ2-7,TRBV29-1,CSAEEGTSYEQYF
TRBJ2-1,TRBV28,CASSQTWASEQFF
TRBJ2-6,TRBV6-5,CASSLSGIAGANVLTF
TRBJ2-1,TRBV20-1,CSASKSGEQFF
TRBJ2-7,TRBV3-1,CASSPPVSRFGSGEQYF
TRBJ2-1,TRBV20-1,CSAGTRMEFF
TRBJ1-1,TRBV2,CASSEEGIAEAFF
TRBJ2-5,TRBV23-1,CASSHRVLSRENQETQYF
TRBJ1-2,TRBV7-2,CASTIRGENYGYTF
TRBJ2-7,TRBV4-2,CASSQGGLTYEQYF
TRBJ1-5,TRBV25-1,CASSEDLFGDQPQHF
TRBJ2-3,TRBV12-3/TRBV12-4,CASSKPTDTQYF
TRBJ1-5,TRBV20-1,CSGGGNQPQHF
TRBJ2-1,TRBV7-3,CASSGTSGSRGHEQFF
TRBJ2-1,TRBV24-1,CATGSGRYHNEQFF
TRBJ2-3,TRBV20-1,CSASGTGSTDTQYF
TRBJ2-7,TRBV15,CATSRERASPPYEQYF
TRBJ1-2,TRBV20-1,CSAVGGTNYGYTF
TRBJ2-3,TRBV6-1,CASSEVGDGGNTQYF
TRBJ2-1,TRBV27,CASLPGGRGEQFF
TRBJ2-5,TRBV20-1,CSARDAREQPFQETQYF
TRBJ2-7,TRBV28,CAVKSDSYEQYF
TRBJ2-1,TRBV7-2,CASSNRLAGEVEQFF
TRBJ2-5,TRBV29-1,CSHTRGETQYF
TRBJ2-3,TRBV24-1,CATSDLGHGGSTDTQYF
TRBJ1-6,TRBV5-1,CASSLRTGEDSPLHF
TRBJ2-3,TRBV7-8,CASSLDGKRTDTQYF
TRBJ2-5,TRBV29-1,CSVFPGQGGETQYF
TRBJ2-1,TRBV24-1,CGASDQTGGYNEQFF
TRBJ2-1,TRBV29-1,CSVVGELETQFF
TRBJ2-7,TRBV25-1,CASRTSGLEQYF
TRBJ2-1,TRBV7-9,CASSASGSGEQFF
TRBJ2-2,TRBV29-1,CSVERGQASNTGELFF
TRBJ2-3,TRBV12-3/TRBV12-4,CASSSGADTQYF
TRBJ2-1,TRBV12-3/TRBV12-4,CASSPRGSEQFF
TRBJ2-3,TRBV12-3/TRBV12-4,CASSPGGFTDTQYF
TRBJ2-7,TRBV20-1,CSAKKPGQSYEQYF
TRBJ1-1,TRBV10-3,CAIRAERNTEAFF
TRBJ2-7,TRBV28,CASSFIHYEQYF
TRBJ2-1,TRBV7-8,CASSSAGTPDNEQFF
TRBJ2-7,TRBV12-3/TRBV12-4,CASSPGTGGASGQYF
TRBJ1-1,TRBV20-1,CSVGDAVTEAFF
TRBJ2-3,TRBV10-3,CAITSGQGTDTQYF
TRBJ1-3,TRBV29-1,CSVMTGTEGGNTIYF